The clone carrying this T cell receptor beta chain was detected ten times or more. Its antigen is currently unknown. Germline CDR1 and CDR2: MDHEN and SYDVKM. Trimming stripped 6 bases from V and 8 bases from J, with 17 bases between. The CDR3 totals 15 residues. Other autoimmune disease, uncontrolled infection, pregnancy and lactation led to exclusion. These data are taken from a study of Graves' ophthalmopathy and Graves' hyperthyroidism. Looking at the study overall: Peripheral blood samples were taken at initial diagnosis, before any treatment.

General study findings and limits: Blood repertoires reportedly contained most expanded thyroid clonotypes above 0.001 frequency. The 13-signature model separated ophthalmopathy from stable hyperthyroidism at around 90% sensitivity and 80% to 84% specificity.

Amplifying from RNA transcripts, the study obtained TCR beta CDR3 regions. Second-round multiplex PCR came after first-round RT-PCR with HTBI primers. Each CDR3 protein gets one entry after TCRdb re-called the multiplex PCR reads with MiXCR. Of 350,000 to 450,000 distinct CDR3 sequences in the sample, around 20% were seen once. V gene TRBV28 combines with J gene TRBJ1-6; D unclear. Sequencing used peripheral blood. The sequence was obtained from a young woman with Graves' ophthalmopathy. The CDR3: CASSLAGAGDSPLHF. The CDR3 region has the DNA TGTGCCAGCAGCCTGGCGGGCGCCGGAGATTCACCCCTCCACTTT.